The 31 T cell receptor beta chains below come from one sample, sequenced in a study of response to subunit inactivated influenza vaccine. TCRdb reprocessed the RT-PCR reads with MiXCR, giving one entry per CDR3 protein. The sample lists 400,000 to 550,000 distinct CDR3 sequences; around 25% were seen once. The input for sequencing was CD4+ T cells sorted from PBMCs, taken 5 days after vaccination. Receptors were obtained from a man between 50 and 59 years old who received an inactivated influenza vaccine.

The gene calls are TRBV4-3 and TRBJ1-6, with D perhaps TRBD1 (6 bases). V dropped 1 base and J dropped 7 bases, with 8 bases sitting between them. This CDR3 spans 14 amino acids. Germline V gene sequence: CDR1 LGHNA, CDR2 YSLEER. The chain's CDR3 is CASSQVTGNSPLHF. CDR3 in DNA: TGCGCCAGCAGCCAAGTTACAGGGAATTCACCCCTCCACTTT.

This clonotype appeared once. The rearrangement uses TRBV7-2 and TRBJ1-1, with D tentatively TRBD1 (5 bases). Germline CDR1 is SGHTA and CDR2 is FQGNSA. The CDR3 is made up of 13 amino acids. The germline V and J ends were trimmed by 1 base and 6 bases, with 9 bases remaining between them. CDR3 DNA: TGTGCCAGCAGCTTAGGCAGGGACGCTGAAGCTTTCTTT. This gives the protein CASSLGRDAEAFF.

The V and J genes are TRBV24-1 and TRBJ2-3; 15 positions agree with TRBD2. Germline CDR1 and CDR2: KGHDR and SFDVKD. CDR3 size: 17 residues. The J segment lost 6 bases and the V segment lost 4 bases, leaving 7 bases of the junction unmatched. DNA for the CDR3: TGTGCCACCAGTGACCTTGGACTAGCGGGAGGGGTTGATACGCAGTATTTT. Amino acids: CATSDLGLAGGVDTQYF.

V gene TRBV20-1 combines with J gene TRBJ1-5; D remains ambiguous. V was trimmed by 1 base and J by 1 base, leaving 8 bases between them. Per the germline V gene, CDR1 is DFQATT and CDR2 is SNEGSKA (reference sequence). The CDR3 sequence is 14 residues long. The CDR3, as DNA: TGCAGTGCTAGAGTACGGCAGAGCAATCAGCCCCAGCATTTT. Translation: CSARVRQSNQPQHF.

This clonotype has ten or more counts. CDR3 protein: CASSLDVNQPQHF. The CDR3 nucleotides are TGCGCCAGCAGCTTGGACGTCAATCAGCCCCAGCATTTT. The V gene is TRBV5-1, the J gene TRBJ1-5, with D uncertain. This CDR3 has 13 residues. The germline V gene encodes CDR1 SGHRS and CDR2 YFSETQ. Between the trimmed V and J ends, which lost 0 bases and 3 bases, there was a span of 4 bases.

This clonotype was observed a handful of times. The chain is built from TRBV12-3 or TRBV12-4 and TRBJ1-1; 7 positions agree with TRBD1. The CDR3 spans 16 residues. V lost 5 bases, J lost 0 bases, and 9 bases stayed unmatched. The CDR3 nucleotides read TGTGCCAGCAGTCCTCAGGACAGGACCATGAACACTGAAGCTTTCTTT. Translated: CASSPQDRTMNTEAFF.

The DNA for the CDR3 is TGCAGTGCTGGAGCCGGACAGGCGAGGGCCCAGTACTTC. Its protein product is CSAGAGQARAQYF. The chain links TRBV20-1 to TRBJ2-5; TRBD1 agrees at 7 bases. CDR1 and CDR2 (germline): DFQATT, SNEGSKA (reference sequence). Trimming took 5 bases from V and 9 from J; bases not matched to a gene: 12. This CDR3 is 13 amino acids long.

This chain joins TRBV20-1 and TRBJ2-1; 9 nucleotides align to TRBD2. The V and J ends lost 3 bases and 10 bases, in that order; junction bases with no gene match: 10. The CDR3 covers 14 residues. CDR1 is DFQATT and CDR2 is SNEGSKA in the germline V gene (reference sequence). CDR3 DNA: TGCAGTGCTAGCCGCGGGGGGGCCCGGAGAGAGCAGTTCTTC. Translated, it gives CSASRGGARREQFF.

The count of this clonotype is one. The chain combines TRBV7-9 with TRBJ2-4; TRBD1 agrees at 8 bases. Germline CDR1 and CDR2: SEHNR and FQNEAQ (reference sequence). This CDR3 has 14 residues. The V and J ends lost 5 bases and 5 bases, in that order; junction bases with no gene match: 5. CDR3 protein: CASSPQGAQNIQYF. In DNA, the CDR3 is TGTGCCAGCAGCCCCCAGGGGGCCCAAAACATTCAGTACTTC. Full variable domain (remainder filled in from reference TRBV7-9 and TRBJ2-4): DTGVSQNPRHKITKRGQNVTFRCDPISEHNRLYWYRQTLGQGPEFLTYFQNEAQLEKSRLLSDRFSAERPKGSFSTLEIQRTEQGDSAMYLCASSPQGAQNIQYFGAGTRLSVL.

Note on this clonotype: A much larger clone is a single base away; this may be a read error. The V gene is TRBV10-3, the J gene TRBJ1-1, with D tentatively TRBD1 (5 bases). V lost 6 bases to trimming and J lost 0 bases, with 11 bases between them. Looked up from germline, CDR1 is ENHRY and CDR2 is SYGVKD. The CDR3 is 14 amino acids. In DNA, the CDR3 is TGTGCCATCAGGGCAGACAGCGTGAACACTGAAGCTTTCTTT. The encoded protein is CAIRADSVNTEAFF.

This clonotype was counted a few times. This rearrangement joins TRBV7-2 to TRBJ2-5; D is possibly TRBD1 or TRBD2 (6 bases each). The CDR3 contains 14 residues. Germline V gene lookup returns CDR1 SGHTA and CDR2 FQGNSA. V dropped 3 bases and J dropped 5 bases, with 13 bases sitting between them. The CDR3 DNA sequence: TGTGCCAGCAGCTTTAGGGGGGCCACGGAGACCCAGTACTTC. It encodes CASSFRGATETQYF.

V usage is TRBV5-1 and J usage is TRBJ1-2; D not resolved. Per the germline V gene, CDR1 is SGHRS and CDR2 is YFSETQ. Trimming took off 4 bases at V and 5 bases at J, with 12 bases between the two ends. This CDR3 region has 13 residues. The CDR3 coding sequence is TGCGCCAGCAGCGAGACGGATCTATATGGCTACACCTTC. This translates into CASSETDLYGYTF.

Written as DNA, the CDR3 is TGCGCCAGCAGCTTGTACCCTACTAGGTTGGAGACCCAGTACTTC. This sequence encodes CASSLYPTRLETQYF. The genes are TRBV5-1 and TRBJ2-5; tentative D call: TRBD2 (5 bases). The germline V gene encodes CDR1 SGHRS and CDR2 YFSETQ. Between the trimmed V and J ends, which lost 1 base and 5 bases, there was a span of 15 bases. The CDR3 sequence is 15 residues long.

The rearrangement uses TRBV20-1 and TRBJ2-2, with 9 bases identical to TRBD1. V shed 3 bases, J shed 2 bases, and the junction held 4 bases outside the gene matches. The CDR3 is 15 residues long. Per germline, CDR1 DFQATT and CDR2 SNEGSKA (reference sequence). CDR3 DNA: TGCAGTGCTAGGGTGGGACAGGGAAACACCGGGGAGCTGTTTTTT. The encoded protein is CSARVGQGNTGELFF.

This sequence joins TRBV11-2 and TRBJ2-3; no definite D call. CDR1 is SGHAT and CDR2 is FQNNGV in the germline V gene. The CDR3 is 11 amino acids. Trimming shortened V by 8 bases and J by 7 bases, and 10 bases separated the two germline ends. In DNA form, the CDR3 reads TGTGCCAGCGCCGCTGGGTATACGCAGTATTTT. Protein: CASAAGYTQYF.

The chain carries TRBV10-3 and TRBJ2-7; a weak D match, TRBD2 (5 bases). Germline CDR1 and CDR2: ENHRY and SYGVKD. This CDR3 is built from 12 residues. V was cut by 8 bases and J by 4 bases, with 12 bases left in between. CDR3 bases: TGTGCCATCGACCCAACGGGGTACGAGCAGTACTTC. Translation gives CAIDPTGYEQYF.

The chain employs TRBV24-1 and TRBJ2-2, with D possibly being TRBD2 (5 bases). Trimming removed 0 bases at V and 4 bases at J, with 17 bases between. From germline, CDR1 is KGHDR and CDR2 SFDVKD. This CDR3 has 18 amino acids. The CDR3 region is CATSDLRGVLRGTGELFF. CDR3 bases: TGTGCCACCAGTGATTTGCGAGGCGTATTACGGGGCACCGGGGAGCTGTTTTTT.

The chain joins TRBV10-3 to TRBJ1-5; D uncertain. Germline CDR1 is ENHRY and CDR2 is SYGVKD. The CDR3 covers 13 residues. Trimming took off 8 bases at V and 3 bases at J, with 11 bases between the two ends. CDR3 sequence reads: CAIAGRYNQPQHF. CDR3 nucleotide sequence: TGTGCCATCGCCGGCAGGTACAATCAGCCCCAGCATTTT.

In this sample, this clonotype turned up a few times. V gene TRBV5-1 combines with J gene TRBJ2-1; D is unresolved. The ends were cut back, 0 bases at V and 8 bases at J, with 12 bases in the middle. CDR3 length: 14 residues. CDR1 and CDR2 from the germline V gene are SGHRS and YFSETQ. The CDR3 sequence: CASSLGRPTDEQFF. CDR3 sequence (DNA): TGCGCCAGCAGCTTGGGCAGGCCCACAGATGAGCAGTTCTTC.

This clonotype showed up many times. The CDR3 spells CASSHLGGRADTEAFF. As DNA, the CDR3 is TGTGCCAGCAGTCACCTGGGGGGGAGGGCGGACACTGAAGCTTTCTTT. This chain joins TRBV6-5 and TRBJ1-1, with a possible D match to TRBD1 (5 bases). V lost 5 bases to trimming and J lost 3 bases, with 19 bases between them. Germline CDR1 reads MNHEY; CDR2 reads SVGAGI. The CDR3 loop spans 16 amino acids.

The CDR3 protein is CASSRGLPGAEAFF. The CDR3 nucleotides read TGTGCCAGCAGCCGCGGCCTCCCGGGGGCTGAAGCTTTCTTT. This chain links TRBV7-8 with TRBJ1-1; D may be TRBD1 (5 bases). The CDR3 is made up of 14 amino acids. Germline CDR1 reads SGHVS; CDR2 reads FQNEAQ. Trimming shortened V by 5 bases and J by 6 bases, and 16 bases separated the two germline ends. Supplemented by reference TRBV7-8 and TRBJ1-1, the full variable domain reads GAGVSQSPRYKVAKRGQDVALRCDPISGHVSLFWYQQALGQGPEFLTYFQNEAQLDKSGLPSDRFFAERPEGSVSTLKIQRTQQEDSAVYLCASSRGLPGAEAFFGQGTRLTVV.

CDR3 residues: CASSLYWETGTQYF. The CDR3, as DNA: TGTGCCAGCAGCTTATACTGGGAGACGGGGACCCAGTACTTC. The chain couples TRBV5-6 to TRBJ2-5, with D possibly matching TRBD2 (5 bases). Trimming stripped 2 bases from V and 7 bases from J, with 15 bases between. Germline-derived CDR1 and CDR2 are SGHDT and YYEEEE. This CDR3 comprises 14 residues. The whole variable domain, remainder taken from reference TRBV5-6 and TRBJ2-5, is DAGVTQSPTHLIKTRGQQVTLRCSPKSGHDTVSWYQQALGQGPQFIFQYYEEEERQRGNFPDRFSGHQFPNYSSELNVNALLLGDSALYLCASSLYWETGTQYFGPGTRLLVL.

This clonotype was seen a handful of times. The chain combines TRBV29-1 with TRBJ2-1; D is undetermined. V was pared by 7 bases and J by 1 base, with 8 bases between. The CDR3 runs to 12 residues. The germline V gene has CDR1 SQVTM and CDR2 ANQGSEA. As DNA, the CDR3 is TGCAGCGGAGCTGAGTCCTACAATGAGCAGTTCTTC. It specifies CSGAESYNEQFF.

A note on this clonotype: Compared with germline, one end of the junction differs, possibly owing to a read error. The V gene is TRBV20-1, the J gene TRBJ2-4, with 8 positions matching TRBD1. The length of the CDR3 is 16 residues. Germline values: CDR1 DFQATT, CDR2 SNEGSKA (reference sequence). CDR3 loop: CSARDRPDRAKNIQYF. In DNA form, the CDR3 reads TGCAGTGCTCGAGATAGGCCGGACAGGGCAAAAAACATTCAGTACTTC.

CDR3 residues: CASSLQGTNYGYTF. CDR3 nucleotides: TGTGCCAGCAGCTTACAGGGGACTAACTATGGCTACACCTTC. The chain links TRBV7-9 to TRBJ1-2; perhaps TRBD1 as D (6 bases). The CDR3 runs 14 residues. V dropped 2 bases and J dropped 0 bases, with 7 bases sitting between them. The germline V gene encodes CDR1 SEHNR and CDR2 FQNEAQ (reference sequence).

Details on this clonotype: This may be a read error, as it is one base from a much larger clone. The chain has TRBV3-1 and TRBJ2-5; no firm D call. V lost 5 bases and J lost 5, with 6 bases in between. This CDR3 has 11 amino acids. In germline, CDR1 is LGHDT, CDR2 YNNKEL (reference sequence). As DNA, the CDR3 is TGTGCCAGCAGCTGGAAGGAGACCCAGTACTTC. This sequence encodes CASSWKETQYF.

This clonotype has a handful of counts. The chain recombines TRBV7-2 with TRBJ2-5, with D uncertain. The CDR3 loop spans 14 amino acids. The germline V and J ends were trimmed by 4 bases and 5 bases, with 14 bases remaining between them. From germline, CDR1 is SGHTA and CDR2 FQGNSA. This CDR3 is CASSSNMLGETQYF. The CDR3 bases are TGTGCCAGCAGCTCAAATATGCTCGGGGAGACCCAGTACTTC.

This clonotype turned up a few times. J is TRBJ2-3 and V is TRBV5-1; 11 bases agree with TRBD2. The CDR3 is 16 amino acids. CDR1 is SGHRS and CDR2 is YFSETQ in the germline V gene. V was pared by 3 bases and J by 2 bases, with 5 bases of the junction left unmatched. CDR3 in DNA: TGCGCCAGCAGCTACGTTAGCGGGAGGGCCACAGATACGCAGTATTTT. Protein product: CASSYVSGRATDTQYF.

This clonotype occurred a few times. The V and J genes are TRBV14 and TRBJ2-3, with D unresolved. V was cut by 0 bases and J by 7 bases, with 8 bases left in between. CDR1 and CDR2 (germline): SGHDN, FVKESK. The CDR3 contains 13 residues. CDR3: CASSQDTGYTQYF. DNA for the CDR3: TGTGCCAGCAGCCAAGACACTGGCTATACGCAGTATTTT.

This clonotype was detected a few times. V and J are TRBV15 and TRBJ1-1, with 8 bases identical to TRBD1. The length of the CDR3 is 15 residues. Looked up from germline, CDR1 is LNHNV and CDR2 is YYDKDF (reference sequence). Trimming removed 1 base from V and 4 bases from J; junction bases left unmatched: 5. As DNA, the CDR3 is TGTGCCACCAGCAGAGCCGGACAGGGAGGCACTGAAGCTTTCTTT. This translates into CATSRAGQGGTEAFF. The complete variable domain, with remaining parts taken from reference TRBV15 and TRBJ1-1, reads DAMVIQNPRYQVTQFGKPVTLSCSQTLNHNVMYWYQQKSSQAPKLLFHYYDKDFNNEADTPDNFQSRRPNTSFCFLDIRSPGLGDTAMYLCATSRAGQGGTEAFFGQGTRLTVV.

The genes are TRBV10-3 and TRBJ2-1; 7 bases fit TRBD1. Germline CDR1 reads ENHRY; CDR2 reads SYGVKD. This CDR3 is 14 amino acids long. J gave up 4 bases and V 7 bases, and 7 bases lay outside the gene matches. The CDR3 DNA reads TGTGCCATCACTGGGACAGCCAATTACAATGAGCAGTTCTTC. The encoded protein is CAITGTANYNEQFF.